This T cell receptor beta chain emerged from a study of vaccination effects on CD4 cells after COVID-19. Overall study: As their vaccination, participants received two doses of either BNT162b2 or mRNA-1273. Study outcomes and limitations: The study, lacking early post-infection timepoints, had few convalescent patients.

Sequencing was preceded by expansion of antigen-specific CD4+ T cells with viral peptide pools in the ViraFEST assay. Following an approximately ten-day culture, CD4+ T cells were purified. Nucleocapsid antibodies were negative in the vaccine recipients, who had never had SARS-CoV-2 infection. Each well held about 2 million PBMC cultured with around 10 ug/ml peptides and about 9.7 IU/ml IL-2. Note on this clone: Its antigen is as yet unknown.

Assay used: immunoSEQ multiplex PCR; TCRdb lists only in-frame clones, some missing. The sample has tens of thousands of clones; about 80% are singletons. The material sequenced was CD4+ T cells from PBMCs cultured with SARS-CoV-2 spike peptides, taken before COVID-19 vaccination. This sequence was found in a human donor who received a COVID-19 vaccine.

DNA of the CDR3: TGTGCCAGCTCACCGGATCGGGGGGTTCAAGAGACCCAGTACTTC. Translating it yields CASSPDRGVQETQYF. The V and J genes are TRBV18 and TRBJ2-5; TRBD2 matches at 7 bases. Trimming took 3 bases from V and 2 from J; bases not matched to a gene: 6. The germline CDR1 and CDR2 sequences are KGHSH and LQKENI. CDR3 length: 15 residues.